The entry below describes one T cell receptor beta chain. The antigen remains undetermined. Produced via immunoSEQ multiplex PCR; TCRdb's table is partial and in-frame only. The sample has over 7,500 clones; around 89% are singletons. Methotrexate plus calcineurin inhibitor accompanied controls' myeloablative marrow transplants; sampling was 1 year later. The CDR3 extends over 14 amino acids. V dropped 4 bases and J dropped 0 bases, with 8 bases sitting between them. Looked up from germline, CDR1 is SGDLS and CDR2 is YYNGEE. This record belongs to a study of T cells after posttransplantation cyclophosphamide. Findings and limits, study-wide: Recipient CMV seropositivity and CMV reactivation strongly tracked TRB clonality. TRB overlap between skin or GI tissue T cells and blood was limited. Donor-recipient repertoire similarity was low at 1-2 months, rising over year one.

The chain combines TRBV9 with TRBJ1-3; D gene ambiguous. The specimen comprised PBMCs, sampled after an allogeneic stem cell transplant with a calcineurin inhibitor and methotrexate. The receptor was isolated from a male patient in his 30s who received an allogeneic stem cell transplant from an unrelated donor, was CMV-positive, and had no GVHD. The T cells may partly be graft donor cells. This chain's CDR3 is CASSSTSSGNTIYF. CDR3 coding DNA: TGTGCCAGCAGCTCCACAAGCTCTGGAAACACCATATATTTT.